Shown below are 8 T cell receptor beta chains from a single sample sequenced in a study of CD8+CD57+ T cells in acquired aplastic anemia (dated by TCRdb to 2016 to 2018). Sequenced using an Illumina HiSeq 2000. Profiling of TCR beta VDJ combinations and CDR3 sequences used genomic DNA as the template. Through fastp at Q25 and MiXCR, TCRdb rebuilt clones from the public reads, retaining in-frame beta chains. Each entry merges the rows of one CDR3 protein and shows their most common DNA and genes. This sample holds some 240,000 distinct CDR3 sequences; 34% were observed only once. 1.1% of the sample rests with the top ten. The sample taken for sequencing was sorted CD4+, CD8+, or CD8+CD57+ T cells (not recorded which) from PBMCs. The receptor source for this set is a human donor in good health, serving as a control.

This clonotype occurred many times. The V call is TRBV9, the J call TRBJ2-3; D is unresolved. The V gene's germline CDR1 is SGDLS and CDR2 YYNGEE. This CDR3 has 14 residues. Trimming took off 4 bases at V and 6 bases at J, with 15 bases between the two ends. CDR3 nucleotides: TGTGCCAGCAGCCCAGCCCTTGGTGGGGATACGCAGTATTTT. Its translation is CASSPALGGDTQYF.

This clonotype was counted at least ten times. The chain recombines TRBV2 with TRBJ1-1; D gene uncertain. Germline V lookup: CDR1 SNHLY, CDR2 FYNNEI. V dropped 7 bases and J dropped 2 bases, with 17 bases sitting between them. The CDR3 extends over 15 amino acids. The DNA for the CDR3 is TGTGCCAGCAATCCTGGGCCCCAACCCAACACTGAAGCTTTCTTT. Its protein product is CASNPGPQPNTEAFF.

The genes are TRBV18 and TRBJ2-7; D may be TRBD2 (5 bases). V was trimmed by 3 bases and J by 5 bases, leaving 14 bases between them. The CDR3 spans 14 residues. The germline V gene encodes CDR1 KGHSH and CDR2 LQKENI. CDR3 nucleotide sequence: TGTGCCAGCTCACCGAATCGGGGTAGCGACGAGCAGTACTTC. Translation: CASSPNRGSDEQYF.

This chain joins TRBV11-2 and TRBJ1-1; D is unclear. CDR1 is SGHAT and CDR2 is FQNNGV in the germline V gene. V shed 2 bases and J shed 5 bases, with 12 bases lying between them. CDR3 length equals 14 residues. In DNA, the CDR3 is TGTGCCAGCAGCTTATCGGAGGGAAGGACTGAAGCTTTCTTT. This gives the protein CASSLSEGRTEAFF.

This clonotype showed up many times. This chain uses TRBV19 with TRBJ2-7, with D hard to call. Germline V gene data show CDR1 as LNHDA and CDR2 as SQIVND (reference sequence). The CDR3 sequence is 13 residues long. V lost 1 base, J lost 0 bases, and 4 bases lay in between. In DNA, the CDR3 is TGTGCCAGTAGTATAGGCCTCTCCTACGAGCAGTACTTC. Translation: CASSIGLSYEQYF. Complete variable domain (other parts from reference TRBV19 and TRBJ2-7): DGGITQSPKYLFRKEGQNVTLSCEQNLNHDAMYWYRQDPGQGLRLIYYSQIVNDFQKGDIAEGYSVSREKKESFPLTVTSAQKNPTAFYLCASSIGLSYEQYFGPGTRLTVT.

There are a few counts of this clonotype. The V call is TRBV24-1, the J call TRBJ2-3, with D perhaps TRBD2 (5 bases). The CDR3 has 12 residues. In germline, CDR1 is KGHDR, CDR2 SFDVKD. V lost 6 bases, J lost 8 bases, and 11 bases lay in between. The CDR3 nucleotides are TGTGCCACCAGTTCGAAAAGCGGTACGCAGTATTTT. Protein product: CATSSKSGTQYF.

Many counts were recorded for this clonotype. The genes are TRBV5-4 and TRBJ2-7; perhaps TRBD2 as D (6 bases). There are 14 residues in the CDR3. Deletions cut 0 bases from V and 3 bases from J, with 10 bases between. Germline assignment: CDR1 SGHNT and CDR2 YYREEE (reference sequence). This chain's CDR3 is CASSLGREIYEQYF. CDR3 bases: TGTGCCAGCAGCTTGGGTCGGGAGATCTACGAGCAGTACTTC.

With regard to this clonotype: A much larger clone lies one base from this, so it may be a read error. This CDR3 reads CATSVTGTTYNEQFF. The CDR3 nucleotides read TGTGCCACCAGTGTGACCGGGACTACTTACAATGAGCAGTTCTTC. The chain carries TRBV10-3 and TRBJ2-1; 7 nucleotides match TRBD2. The CDR3 length is 15 residues. Germline V CDR1 and CDR2: ENHRY, SYGVKD.